What follows is one TCR beta chain and its context. This specimen comes from a study of control samples from healthy donors and cancer patients. The germline V gene encodes CDR1 KGHDR and CDR2 SFDVKD. CDR3 length: 15 amino acids. V lost 2 bases, J lost 9 bases, and 9 bases stayed unmatched. The assay was immunoSEQ multiplex PCR, and TCRdb's table has in-frame clones only and misses some. The repertoire includes 100,000 to 150,000 clones, roughly 90% of them detected once, and approximately 2.2% sits in the top ten. This chain connects TRBV24-1 to TRBJ2-1; 7 nucleotides match TRBD1. Sequencing was done on a sample of blood. This clonotype was sampled from a woman between 45 and 65 years old in good health. CDR3 amino acids: CATSDSGTAIPEQFF. CDR3 DNA sequence: TGTGCCACCAGTGATTCCGGGACAGCCATCCCTGAGCAGTTCTTC.